A single sample is the source of the 22 T cell receptor beta chains below, sequenced in a study of T cells in Graves' hyperthyroidism and ophthalmopathy. Amplification of TCR beta CDR3 regions used RNA as the template. Researchers ran a first-round RT-PCR on the TCR CDR3 using the HTBI primer set. Using its own MiXCR run on the multiplex PCR reads, TCRdb lists one record per CDR3 protein. Found here are roughly 360,000 distinct CDR3 sequences, roughly 13% of them singletons; the top ten hold around 21%. The sequenced sample was blood. The receptors here all came from a man aged 25 to 45 with Graves' hyperthyroidism that later progressed to Graves' ophthalmopathy.

The chain uses TRBV9 and TRBJ2-1; 9 bases are shared with TRBD1. V was pared by 0 bases and J by 4 bases, with 11 bases of the junction left unmatched. CDR3 length equals 18 residues. CDR1 and CDR2 from the germline V gene are SGDLS and YYNGEE. CDR3 coding DNA: TGTGCCAGCAGCGTAGAGGAGGTTCGGGACAGGGAGTACAATGAGCAGTTCTTC. Translated: CASSVEEVRDREYNEQFF. The full variable domain, rest sourced from reference TRBV9 and TRBJ2-1, is DSGVTQTPKHLITATGQRVTLRCSPRSGDLSVYWYQQSLDQGLQFLIQYYNGEERAKGNILERFSAQQFPDLHSELNLSSLELGDSALYFCASSVEEVRDREYNEQFFGPGTRLTVL.

This clonotype was observed many times. This sequence joins TRBV6-1 and TRBJ1-3; weak D call: TRBD1 (5 bases). Germline CDR1 MNHNS, CDR2 SASEGT. Trimming pared 5 bases from V and 0 bases from J, leaving 8 bases between. The CDR3 sequence is 14 residues long. The CDR3 protein is CASSPGISGNTIYF. CDR3 sequence (DNA): TGTGCCAGCAGTCCAGGGATCTCTGGAAACACCATATATTTT.

This clonotype was seen ten or more times. The chain is built from TRBV30 and TRBJ2-7, with TRBD1 as a possible D gene (6 bases). V dropped 2 bases and J dropped 3 bases, with 11 bases sitting between them. This CDR3 has 13 residues. Germline-derived CDR1 and CDR2 are GTSNPN and SVGIG (reference sequence). CDR3 coding DNA: TGTGCCTGGAGTAGGGGGACACACTACGAGCAGTACTTC. This encodes CAWSRGTHYEQYF. Together with reference TRBV30 and TRBJ2-7, the CDR3 gives the full variable domain: SQTIHQWPATLVQPVGSPLSLECTVEGTSNPNLYWYRQAAGRGLQLLFYSVGIGQISSEVPQNLSASRPQDRQFILSSKKLLLSDSGFYLCAWSRGTHYEQYFGPGTRLTVT.

The table lists this clonotype with a few counts. This could be a read error, since a much larger clone is one nucleotide away. The chain joins TRBV5-4 to TRBJ2-5, with 10 bases identical to TRBD2. The CDR3 is 15 residues long. With 2 bases clipped from V and 0 bases from J, the junction kept 1 base outside the gene matches. Germline values: CDR1 SGHNT, CDR2 YYREEE (reference sequence). Here the CDR3 reads CASSFSGGNQETQYF. In DNA form, the CDR3 reads TGTGCCAGCAGCTTTAGCGGGGGGAACCAAGAGACCCAGTACTTC. The whole variable domain, remainder taken from reference TRBV5-4 and TRBJ2-5, is ETGVTQSPTHLIKTRGQQVTLRCSSQSGHNTVSWYQQALGQGPQFIFQYYREEENGRGNFPPRFSGLQFPNYSSELNVNALELDDSALYLCASSFSGGNQETQYFGPGTRLLVL.

The gene calls are TRBV12-3 or TRBV12-4 and TRBJ2-1; D is undetermined. This CDR3 region has 14 residues. V was pared by 0 bases and J by 6 bases, with 9 bases between. In DNA, the CDR3 is TGTGCCAGCAGTTTAGCGGAGAGCGCCAATGAGCAGTTCTTC. Amino acids: CASSLAESANEQFF.

This clonotype was observed many times. V and J are TRBV18 and TRBJ1-1; possibly TRBD1 for D (5 bases). V was trimmed by 3 bases and J by 0 bases, leaving 14 bases between them. The CDR3 is 16 amino acids. Per the germline V gene, CDR1 is KGHSH and CDR2 is LQKENI. DNA for the CDR3: TGTGCCAGCTCACCCCAAGGGCAGGGACTGAACACTGAAGCTTTCTTT. Its translation is CASSPQGQGLNTEAFF.

The V and J genes are TRBV18 and TRBJ1-1; 10 bases fit TRBD1. The CDR3 is 19 residues long. The trim removed 4 bases at V and 3 bases at J, leaving 17 bases unmatched. Germline V gene sequence: CDR1 KGHSH, CDR2 LQKENI. The CDR3: CASSLTHKLTGTGDTEAFF. Written as DNA, the CDR3 is TGTGCCAGCTCACTGACGCATAAACTTACCGGGACAGGGGACACTGAAGCTTTCTTT.

As for this clonotype: Given a much more abundant clone one base away, this may be a read error. The chain recombines TRBV20-1 with TRBJ1-4; D might be TRBD1 (6 bases). Germline CDR1 and CDR2: DFQATT and SNEGSKA (reference sequence). This CDR3 is built from 15 residues. The CDR3 spells CGARDPRGRSEKLFF. The CDR3 DNA is TGCGGTGCTAGAGATCCCCGGGGGCGGAGTGAAAAACTGTTTTTT.

This clonotype was observed a handful of times. This chain joins TRBV3-1 and TRBJ1-1, with D maybe TRBD1 (5 bases). The germline V gene encodes CDR1 LGHDT and CDR2 YNNKEL (reference sequence). This CDR3 has 15 residues. Trimming stripped 2 bases from V and 4 bases from J, with 14 bases between. The CDR3 nucleotides read TGTGCCAGCAGCCAAACGGCAGGGAGGGGCACTGAAGCTTTCTTT. Residues: CASSQTAGRGTEAFF. Based on the CDR3 plus reference TRBV3-1 and TRBJ1-1, the full variable domain is DTAVSQTPKYLVTQMGNDKSIKCEQNLGHDTMYWYKQDSKKFLKIMFSYNNKELIINETVPNRFSPKSPDKAHLNLHINSLELGDSAVYFCASSQTAGRGTEAFFGQGTRLTVV.

The table lists this clonotype with many counts. The chain employs TRBV27 and TRBJ2-5; tentative D call: TRBD2 (6 bases). The CDR3 loop spans 15 amino acids. Germline CDR1 is MNHEY and CDR2 is SMNVEV (reference sequence). V was trimmed by 0 bases and J by 1 base, leaving 9 bases between them. CDR3: CASSLSGGIQETQYF. Written as DNA, the CDR3 is TGTGCCAGCAGTTTATCGGGGGGAATCCAAGAGACCCAGTACTTC.

A word on this clonotype: A much larger clone sits a single nucleotide away, making a read error possible. The chain links TRBV3-1 to TRBJ2-5, with D unresolved. The CDR3 sequence is 12 residues long. CDR1 and CDR2 from the germline V gene are LGHDT and YNNKEL (reference sequence). V was cut by 7 bases and J by 6 bases, with 12 bases left in between. The chain's CDR3 is CASTAKRKTQYF. In nucleotides, the CDR3 is TGTGCCAGCACGGCAAAAAGGAAGACCCAGTACTTC.

This clonotype was seen more than once but under ten times. V gene TRBV5-8 combines with J gene TRBJ1-4; 10 nucleotides match TRBD1. CDR3 length: 15 residues. The J segment lost 7 bases and the V segment lost 2 bases, leaving 5 bases of the junction unmatched. Germline V gene data show CDR1 as SGHTS and CDR2 as YDEGEE. Here the CDR3 DNA reads TGTGCCAGCAGCTTCGACAGGGGGCTCGTTGAAAAACTGTTTTTT. Its protein product is CASSFDRGLVEKLFF.

This clonotype turned up a few times. V is TRBV27 and J is TRBJ1-5, with 9 bases fitting TRBD1. The germline V gene has CDR1 MNHEY and CDR2 SMNVEV (reference sequence). Trimming took 6 bases from V and 7 from J; bases not matched to a gene: 7. CDR3 length: 14 amino acids. In nucleotides, the CDR3 is TGTGCCAGCAGCTCTGACAGGGGGACCCAGCCCCAGCATTTT. Protein product: CASSSDRGTQPQHF.

This clonotype was seen at least ten times. The genes are TRBV2 and TRBJ1-3; TRBD1 matches at 8 bases. CDR1 and CDR2 from the germline V gene are SNHLY and FYNNEI. V dropped 4 bases and J dropped 0; count of bases not matched to a gene: 5. This CDR3 spans 16 amino acids. As DNA, the CDR3 is TGTGCCAGCAGTGGGGGACAGGTCCGCTCTGGAAACACCATATATTTT. Encoded protein: CASSGGQVRSGNTIYF. Using reference TRBV2 and TRBJ1-3 for the parts outside the CDR3, the full variable domain is EPEVTQTPSHQVTQMGQEVILRCVPISNHLYFYWYRQILGQKVEFLVSFYNNEISEKSEIFDDQFSVERPDGSNFTLKIRSTKLEDSAMYFCASSGGQVRSGNTIYFGEGSWLTVV.

V usage is TRBV20-1 and J usage is TRBJ2-3, with 9 bases matching TRBD1. V shed 7 bases and J 2 bases; nucleotides not matched to a gene: 10. CDR1 is DFQATT and CDR2 is SNEGSKA in the germline V gene (reference sequence). The CDR3 spans 15 residues. CDR3 in DNA: TGCAGTGTTCTCGATGACAGGGGGTTCACAGATACGCAGTATTTT. The encoded protein is CSVLDDRGFTDTQYF.

This clonotype was counted many times. The chain links TRBV5-6 to TRBJ1-1; D is undetermined. This CDR3 comprises 14 residues. The V end lost 2 bases, the J end lost 3 bases, and 11 bases lay between the germline ends. Germline CDR1 and CDR2: SGHDT and YYEEEE. CDR3 in amino acids: CASSFNGLHTEAFF. Written as DNA, the CDR3 is TGTGCCAGCAGCTTTAATGGGCTCCACACTGAAGCTTTCTTT.

This chain connects TRBV28 to TRBJ2-5, with 8 nucleotides matching TRBD2. Germline V gene lookup returns CDR1 MDHEN and CDR2 SYDVKM. This CDR3 has 14 amino acids. The junction had 7 bases not matched to a gene; V was cut back by 6 bases and J by 4 bases. The CDR3 loop is CASSLGGAVETQYF. The CDR3 DNA reads as TGTGCCAGCAGCCTCGGGGGGGCCGTAGAGACCCAGTACTTC.

This clonotype has more than one count but fewer than ten. The rearrangement joins TRBV11-2 to TRBJ1-2; perhaps TRBD1 as D (5 bases). V gave up 0 bases and J gave up 8 bases, with 13 bases separating them. Germline CDR1 and CDR2: SGHAT and FQNNGV. There are 14 residues in the CDR3. CDR3 nucleotide sequence: TGTGCCAGCAGCTTAGATCGAGGGACGTCAGGCTACACCTTC. Translation: CASSLDRGTSGYTF.

This rearrangement joins TRBV10-3 to TRBJ1-1; D unclear. Trimming left V 0 bases short and J 1 base short, with 6 bases between. The CDR3 is 14 amino acids. CDR1 and CDR2 (germline): ENHRY, SYGVKD. CDR3 in DNA: TGTGCCATCAGTGAGTCGATCGAGAACACTGAAGCTTTCTTT. Its protein product is CAISESIENTEAFF.

Turning to this clonotype: A much larger clone lies a single base off, so this may be a read error. The chain carries TRBV7-9 and TRBJ2-7; 8 bases align to TRBD1. V shed 1 base, J shed 4 bases, and the junction held 6 bases outside the gene matches. Germline lookup yields CDR1 SEHNR and CDR2 FQNEAQ (reference sequence). The CDR3 spans 15 residues. The CDR3 DNA sequence: TGTGCCAGCAGCTTAGTGACAGGGGATAGGTACGAGCAGTACTTC. Translated: CASSLVTGDRYEQYF. Combining the CDR3 with reference TRBV7-9 and TRBJ2-7 gives the whole variable domain DTGVSQNPRHKITKRGQNVTFRCDPISEHNRLYWYRQTLGQGPEFLTYFQNEAQLEKSRLLSDRFSAERPKGSFSTLEIQRTEQGDSAMYLCASSLVTGDRYEQYFGPGTRLTVT.

The table lists this clonotype with many counts. The CDR3 sequence is CASSFLGGVCPSTEAFF. As DNA, the CDR3 is TGTGCCAGCAGCTTTTTAGGGGGCGTCTGTCCGAGCACTGAAGCTTTCTTT. V and J are TRBV11-2 and TRBJ1-1; TRBD1 matches at 7 bases. CDR1 and CDR2 from the germline V gene are SGHAT and FQNNGV. Trimming at V came to 3 bases and at J to 4 bases, leaving 14 bases not matched to a gene. The CDR3 is made up of 17 amino acids.

This clonotype occurred a few times. V is TRBV19 and J is TRBJ1-1; weak D call: TRBD1 (5 bases). V was pared by 3 bases and J by 7 bases, with 9 bases between. CDR1 and CDR2 from the germline V gene are LNHDA and SQIVND (reference sequence). CDR3 size: 12 residues. CDR3 in amino acids: CASSIGGFEAFF. The CDR3, as DNA: TGTGCCAGTAGTATCGGGGGTTTTGAAGCTTTCTTT.